This TCR beta chain was observed in a study of Graves' ophthalmopathy and Graves' hyperthyroidism. Researchers took RNA transcripts and amplified TCR beta CDR3 regions from them. The workflow started with a first-round RT-PCR run with HTBI primers and then moved on to a second-round multiplex PCR. MiXCR, run by TCRdb on the multiplex PCR reads, gives a single entry per CDR3 protein. Here the sample spans about 400,000 distinct CDR3 sequences, approximately 15% being singletons. This clonotype was recorded at least ten times. Stable hyperthyroidism referred to disease that showed no ophthalmopathy within 18 months of follow-up. The sample taken for sequencing was peripheral blood. This clonotype originated in a woman aged 18-35 years with stable Graves' hyperthyroidism.

The CDR3, as DNA: TGTGCCAGCAGTTTGGTCCCCTTTCAAGAGACCCAGTACTTC. Its translation is CASSLVPFQETQYF. The V gene is TRBV12-3 or TRBV12-4, the J gene TRBJ2-5, with unresolved D. The CDR3 spans 14 residues. The germline V and J ends were trimmed by 3 bases and 2 bases, with 10 bases remaining between them.